This T cell receptor (beta chain) was recorded in a study of beta chain features in type 1 diabetes. In the study overall: In all, some 100,000,000 sorted cells from all samples were analyzed.

Points on this clone: Its specificity is unknown.

Sequencing targeted expressed TCRB transcripts, as all isolated RNA had been reverse transcribed. Measured with immunoSEQ multiplex PCR; TCRdb has only the in-frame clones, and not every one. The sample has 280,000 or so clones; approximately 16% are singletons. Study findings and constraints: Shortening that was moderate but significant affected the TCRB CDR3s of Type 1 diabetes patients in all four CD4+ subsets. A definitive answer on HLA type influencing TCRB rearrangement was not reached here. Although PCR might favor shorter templates, it would do so equally in patients and controls.

CD4+ cells of the naive, central memory, regulatory and stem cell-like memory types were sorted via CD45RO/CCR7/CD25/CD127/CD95/CD27. This TCR derives from a man aged 18 to 29 with type 1 diabetes. The sequencing input was naive CD4+ T cells from blood.

CDR3 bases: TGTGCCAGCAGCCCGATGACAGAATATAATTCACCCCTCCACTTT. It encodes CASSPMTEYNSPLHF. This chain connects TRBV7-9 to TRBJ1-6; D is possibly TRBD1 (5 bases). Deletions cut 5 bases from V and 4 bases from J, with 12 bases between. The CDR3 has 15 amino acids. CDR1 and CDR2 from the germline V gene are SEHNR and FQNEAQ (reference sequence).